This TCR beta chain was captured by sequencing in a study of cytomegalovirus exposure and HLA in healthy donors. The CDR3 extends over 14 amino acids. Germline CDR1 reads MDHEN; CDR2 reads SYDVKM. With 4 bases removed from V and 2 bases from J, the gap between germline ends came to 11 bases. Findings and limits, study-wide: Data from an earlier analysis indicated that most TCR beta V segments were productive either about 87% or about 30% of the time.

PCR involved 60 Vbeta and 13 Jbeta primers. The method was immunoSEQ multiplex PCR; TCRdb's version includes in-frame clones alone and lacks a portion of them. Of 100,000 to 120,000 clones listed, 60% to 85% are singletons. Remarks on this clone: Its antigen is undetermined.

This TCR was recovered from a woman in her 30s in good health and CMV-seronegative. The gene calls are TRBV28 and TRBJ2-5; D is unresolved. The sequencing sample was made of PBMCs. The CDR3 bases are TGTGCCAGCAGTTACTGGCGGCAGCAAGAGACCCAGTACTTC. Protein sequence: CASSYWRQQETQYF.